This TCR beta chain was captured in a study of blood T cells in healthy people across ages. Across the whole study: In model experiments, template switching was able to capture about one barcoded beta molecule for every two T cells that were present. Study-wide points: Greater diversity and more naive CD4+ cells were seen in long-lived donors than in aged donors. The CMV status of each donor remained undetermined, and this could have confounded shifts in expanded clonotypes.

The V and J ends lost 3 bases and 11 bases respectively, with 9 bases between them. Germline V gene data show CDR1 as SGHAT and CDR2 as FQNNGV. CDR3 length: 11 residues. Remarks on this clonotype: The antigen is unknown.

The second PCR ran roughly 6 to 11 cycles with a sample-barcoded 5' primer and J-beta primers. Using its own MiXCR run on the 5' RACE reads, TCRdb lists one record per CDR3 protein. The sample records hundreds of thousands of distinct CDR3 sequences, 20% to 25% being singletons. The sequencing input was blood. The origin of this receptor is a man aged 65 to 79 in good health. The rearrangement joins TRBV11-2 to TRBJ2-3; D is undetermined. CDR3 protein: CASSLSGKQYF. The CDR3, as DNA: TGTGCCAGCAGCTTGTCAGGAAAGCAGTATTTT.